This T cell receptor beta chain was found in a study of HIV-infected patients and healthy controls. The CDR3 spans 15 residues. V gave up 4 bases and J gave up 0 bases, with 13 bases separating them. CDR1 is SGHDT and CDR2 is YYEEEE in the germline V gene. Whole blood was used without fractionation, so all unsorted peripheral T cells were included. Alpha and beta constant-region primers primed reverse transcription of 500 to 550 ng RNA. Each of the alpha and beta chains got its own library through chain-specific third strand synthesis with indices. A single primer pair per chain amplified all rearrangements, with per-molecule barcodes. After a brief PCR adding P5, P7 and a second index, roughly 22 amplification cycles followed. TCRdb processed the 5' RACE reads anew with MiXCR; each CDR3 protein has one entry. This sample has several thousand distinct CDR3 sequences, with around 8% found just once.

The chain has TRBV5-6 and TRBJ1-1, with D perhaps matching TRBD1 (6 bases). The receptor was isolated from an adult with HIV infection. Sample: blood, taken before antiretroviral therapy. The CDR3 reads CASSGGDRMNTEAFF. The CDR3 DNA follows: TGTGCCAGCAGCGGGGGCGATCGTATGAACACTGAAGCTTTCTTT.